This T cell receptor beta chain was obtained from a study of blood T cell repertoires in COVID-19 (dated by TCRdb to between 2020 and 2021). A note on the overall study: The collaborator samples originated in the United States, Italy and Spain and spanned the acute and convalescent phases of COVID-19. HLA class I and class II types, where available, came from metadata supplied by the sample provider rather than from assay-based typing. The dataset comprised deeply sampled blood TCRbeta repertoires from subjects exposed to, actively infected with, or recovered from COVID-19. Sample metadata almost always included a de-identified subject ID, COVID-19 status, age in years and sex. The prospective study material was composed of cDNA or gDNA derived from T cells, B-cell-depleted T cells, or PBMCs. Samples came from the ongoing ImmuneRACE study (first 160 participants) plus 1,254 subjects from 6 global collaborators. The repertoires were released in a freely available public database meant as a resource for research on the immune response to SARS-CoV-2. What the study reported, not specific to this receptor: The amount of clinical and demographic metadata varied by source and participant and was provided uncurated.

V was cut back by 0 bases and J by 4 bases, leaving a gap of 13 bases between them. CDR1 is given as SGHRS and CDR2 as YFSETQ, both from the germline V gene. Taken from cysteine to phenylalanine, the CDR3 has 16 residues. Only the CDR3 part of the read is kept: 48 bases, read in frame from the first base. As regards this clone: This receptor's antigen is unknown. No base qualities exist here, and no much larger clone lies one base off it.

The immunoSEQ Assay, a bias-controlled multiplex PCR, was used to amplify TCRbeta CDR3 regions from genomic DNA. Per the authors' processing: The number of nucleated cells in each sample was estimated from the amplification of reference gene primers within the assay. To quantify the absolute abundance of each unique TCRbeta CDR3 rearrangement, sequence reads were collapsed and filtered. For each sample, productive Simpson clonality was calculated as the square root of Simpson's diversity index across productive rearrangements. As stored in TCRdb, this immuneACCESS dataset retains in-frame rearrangements with V and J assigned. A fraction of the clones does not appear; measured against another copy, unresolved V genes explain less than half of the discrepancy, and the remainder lacks a known reason. Clonal size and the V and J genes are those of that table, whereas D and trimming came from the DNA. The sample has more than 200,000 clones on record, around 90% of them singletons. The ten largest clones represent around 1.5% of the sample.

The collaborating institutions used their own protocols to collect whole blood in K2EDTA tubes. For TCRbeta analysis, collaborator samples were shipped as frozen whole blood, as isolated PBMCs, or as DNA extracted from either sample type. The source material was peripheral blood. The receptor was derived from a man older than 75 with acute or convalescent COVID-19. This receptor chain uses TRBV5-1 and TRBJ2-2; TRBD1 could be the D gene, as 6 bases match. This receptor carries the CDR3 CASSLDNQGRTGELFF. In nucleotide form, the sequence is TGCGCCAGCAGCTTGGACAATCAGGGGCGCACCGGGGAGCTGTTTTTT.